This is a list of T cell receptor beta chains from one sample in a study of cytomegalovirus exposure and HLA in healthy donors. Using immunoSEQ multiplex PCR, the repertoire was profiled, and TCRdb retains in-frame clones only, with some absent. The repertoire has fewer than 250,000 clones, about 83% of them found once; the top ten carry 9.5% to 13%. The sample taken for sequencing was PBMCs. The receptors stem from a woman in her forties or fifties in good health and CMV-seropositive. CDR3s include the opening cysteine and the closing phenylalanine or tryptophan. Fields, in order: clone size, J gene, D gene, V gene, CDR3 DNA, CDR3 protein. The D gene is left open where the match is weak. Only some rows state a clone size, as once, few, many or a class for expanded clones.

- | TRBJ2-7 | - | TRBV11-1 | TGTGCCAGCAGCGCCAACAGGGCAACTCTCCACGAGCAGTACTTC | CASSANRATLHEQYF
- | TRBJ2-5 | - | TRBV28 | TGTGCCAGCGGGTGGACAGCCGCAAGGGAGACCCAGTACTTC | CASGWTAARETQYF
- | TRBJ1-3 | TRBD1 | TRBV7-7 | TGTGCCAGCAGCCTTTCCGGGACAGTGGGAAACACCATATATTTT | CASSLSGTVGNTIYF
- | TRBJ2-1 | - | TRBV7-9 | TGTGCCAGCATGTTAGACAGATACAATGAGCAGTTCTTC | CASMLDRYNEQFF
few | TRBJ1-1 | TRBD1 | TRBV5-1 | TGCGCCAGCAGCGGGACAGGGGGCACTGAAGCTTTCTTT | CASSGTGGTEAFF
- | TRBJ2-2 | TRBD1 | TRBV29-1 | TGCAGCGTTGCTTCAGGGGGGAACACCGGGGAGCTGTTTTTT | CSVASGGNTGELFF
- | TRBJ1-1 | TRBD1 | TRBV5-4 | TGTGCCAGCAGCGCGGCGACAGGGACTGAAGCTTTCTTT | CASSAATGTEAFF
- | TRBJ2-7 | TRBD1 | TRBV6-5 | TGTGCCAGCAGTTTGGACAGGGGGACCTACGAGCAGTACTTC | CASSLDRGTYEQYF
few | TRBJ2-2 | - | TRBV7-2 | TGTGCCAGCAGGGGGAGGACAACCGGGGAGCTGTTTTTT | CASRGRTTGELFF
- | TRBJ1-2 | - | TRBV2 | TGTGCCAGCAGTGAAGCGTTTGAGACAGGAGATAACTATGGCTACACCTTC | CASSEAFETGDNYGYTF